The clone carrying this TCR beta chain came up a few times. This sample is part of a study of blood T cell repertoires in COVID-19. Study-level information: The United States, Italy and Spain provided the acute and convalescent COVID-19 samples. PBMCs, B-cell-depleted T cells, or T cells provided the cDNA or gDNA that made up the material.

Source study methods: Nucleated cell counts were estimated from reference gene primer amplification. The protocol was immunoSEQ multiplex PCR, while the TCRdb copy is restricted to in-frame clones and leaves out a portion. D and trimming were read from the DNA, whereas the V and J calls and clone size are those reported in that table. Counted here are about 400,000 clones, approximately 86% occurring once; the ten biggest clones make up over 2%. V was cut by 8 bases and J by 0 bases, with 11 bases left in between. Germline loops: CDR1 MNHEY, CDR2 SVGAGI. The CDR3 is 14 residues long. Which cohort a participant joined came from the clinical history participants gave.

Material for sequencing was PBMCs or T cells enriched from blood (not recorded which). The sequence was obtained from a woman in her 40s with acute COVID-19. This chain uses TRBV6-5 with TRBJ1-3; the D is unclear. CDR3 protein: CASVPGYSGNTIYF. The CDR3 bases are TGTGCCAGCGTTCCAGGTTACTCTGGAAACACCATATATTTT.